This is a list of T cell receptor beta chains from one sample in a study of T cells in Graves' hyperthyroidism and ophthalmopathy. Each CDR3 protein gets one entry after TCRdb re-called the multiplex PCR reads with MiXCR. Of about 740,000 distinct CDR3 sequences listed, 11% to 15% are singletons. Sequenced: blood. The receptors were gathered from a woman under 30 with Graves' hyperthyroidism. Each CDR3 is given with its conserved first and last residue. The D gene is left open where the match is weak. Clone size is given for some rows only: seen once, a few or many times, or a class if the clone is expanded.

abundance,d_gene,j_gene,v_gene,CDR3nt,CDR3aa
many,-,TRBJ2-3,TRBV6-1,TGTGCCAGCGTGGGGAACGGAGATACGCAGTATTTT,CASVGNGDTQYF
many,-,TRBJ1-1,TRBV5-4,TGTGCCAGCAGCTTGCAGGGAAGTAGAGGGGAAGCTTTCTTT,CASSLQGSRGEAFF
many,-,TRBJ1-1,TRBV6-1,TGTGCCAGCAGTGAAGCCCAAGGATTGAACACTGAAGCTTTCTTT,CASSEAQGLNTEAFF
many,TRBD1,TRBJ1-4,TRBV29-1,TGCAGCGTTGGACAGGGGGGTTCAACTAATGAAAAACTGTTTTTT,CSVGQGGSTNEKLFF
many,-,TRBJ1-1,TRBV7-9,TGTGCCAGCAGCTTAGGGGACCTTAGGAAGAACACTGAAGCTTTCTTT,CASSLGDLRKNTEAFF
-,-,TRBJ1-6,TRBV10-2,TGCGCCAGCAGTGTGGGGGCAGGATCACCCCTCCACTTT,CASSVGAGSPLHF
-,-,TRBJ2-7,TRBV6-5,TGTGCCAGCAGTTACCGGCTAGCTAACGAGCAGTACTTC,CASSYRLANEQYF
many,-,TRBJ2-1,TRBV27,TGTGCCAGCAGTATGTCAGATAACCTACGGCCTGAGCAGTTCTTC,CASSMSDNLRPEQFF
few,TRBD1,TRBJ2-1,TRBV28,TGTGCCAGCACACACACTCTCTGGGACAGCTACAATGAGCAGTTCTTC,CASTHTLWDSYNEQFF
many,TRBD1,TRBJ1-2,TRBV7-9,TGTGCCAGCAGCCTTACCAACTGGACAGGTCTCAATGGCTACACCTTC,CASSLTNWTGLNGYTF
few,-,TRBJ1-1,TRBV7-7,TGTGCCAGCAGCTTAGGTGAAGACACTGAAGCTTTCTTT,CASSLGEDTEAFF
many,-,TRBJ2-1,TRBV7-9,TGTGCCAGCAGCTTAGGGACGCCCGTCAATGAGCAGTTCTTC,CASSLGTPVNEQFF
few,-,TRBJ2-3,TRBV19,TGTGCCAGTAGTACGTTCGGACTCCCGAGGGGAGATACGCAGTATTTT,CASSTFGLPRGDTQYF
many,-,TRBJ1-6,TRBV6-6,TGTGCCAGCAGTTACTCGGAGGGAGGTGGTTCACCCCTCCACTTT,CASSYSEGGGSPLHF
many,TRBD2,TRBJ2-1,TRBV6-2/TRBV6-3,TGTGCCAGCAGTTACTCCTATCGGGAGGGTGGATTAGCGGGTATAGTAAATGAGCAGTTCTTC,CASSYSYREGGLAGIVNEQFF
few,TRBD2,TRBJ2-7,TRBV12-3/TRBV12-4,TGTGCCAGCAGTTTAGTACGGGGCAGACTAGCGGGAGGGTACGAGCAGTACTTC,CASSLVRGRLAGGYEQYF
many,-,TRBJ2-3,TRBV7-3,TGTGCCAGCAGCTTACGACCGGGGGTTACAGATACGCAGTATTTT,CASSLRPGVTDTQYF
few,TRBD2,TRBJ2-1,TRBV2,TGTGCCAGCAGTGGCCCTAGCGGAGGGCCGAGCTCCTACAATGAGCAGTTCTTC,CASSGPSGGPSSYNEQFF
many,TRBD1,TRBJ2-3,TRBV7-2,TGTGCCAGCAGCCGGACAGGGGCAGATACGCAGTATTTT,CASSRTGADTQYF
-,-,TRBJ2-7,TRBV20-1,TGCAGTGCTAGCCCCATCGGCGGTTTCTCCTACGAGCAGTACTTC,CSASPIGGFSYEQYF
-,TRBD1,TRBJ2-7,TRBV20-1,TGCAGTGCTAGACCCGGGACAGGGGGTCGGTACGAGCAGTACTTC,CSARPGTGGRYEQYF
many,TRBD2,TRBJ2-1,TRBV11-3,TGTGCCAGCAGCTGGGGTAGCGGGAGTGATGAGCAGTTCTTC,CASSWGSGSDEQFF
many,TRBD1,TRBJ1-1,TRBV7-9,TGTGCCAGCAGCCCGCGGCAGGGGGCGGACACTGAAGCTTTCTTT,CASSPRQGADTEAFF
many,TRBD2,TRBJ2-3,TRBV6-1,TGTGCCAGCAGTGAGTTAATAGCGGGAGGAATTGATACGCAGTATTTT,CASSELIAGGIDTQYF
-,TRBD2,TRBJ2-5,TRBV10-1,TGCGCCAGCAGTGAGTTTAGCGGGAGGAGAGAGACCCAGTACTTC,CASSEFSGRRETQYF
few,TRBD2,TRBJ2-1,TRBV27,TGTGCCAGCAGTTCCCGGACTAGCGGGAGCTCTGGGGAGCAGTTCTTC,CASSSRTSGSSGEQFF
many,-,TRBJ2-7,TRBV7-2,TGTGCCAGCAGCCCCGGATTCTCCTACGAGCAGTACTTC,CASSPGFSYEQYF
few,-,TRBJ2-7,TRBV2,TGTGCCAGCAGTGATAGGCAGGGCAATTACGAGCAGTACTTC,CASSDRQGNYEQYF
many,-,TRBJ2-5,TRBV28,TGTGCCAGCAGCGAGGGAACGGCGGGGAGTTTGGGGACCCAGTACTTC,CASSEGTAGSLGTQYF
many,TRBD1,TRBJ2-7,TRBV20-1,TGCAGTGCTTGGGACAGGGAAAGGACCTACGAGCAGTACTTC,CSAWDRERTYEQYF
many,-,TRBJ1-2,TRBV2,TGTGCCAGCACGGACCAGGAAATCTATGGCTACACCTTC,CASTDQEIYGYTF
few,-,TRBJ2-2,TRBV4-3,TGCGCCAGCAGCCAAGATTTGGACGCCGGGGAGCTGTTTTTT,CASSQDLDAGELFF
few,-,TRBJ1-5,TRBV2,TGTGCCAGCAGGGACGACAGTCGTCCGGGTCAGCCCCAGCATTTT,CASRDDSRPGQPQHF
few,-,TRBJ2-1,TRBV19,TGTGCCACCTCGCGGGACCCTGACAATGAGCAGTTCTTC,CATSRDPDNEQFF
-,-,TRBJ2-7,TRBV5-5,TGTGCCAGCAGCTTGTGGGACTCTACCTACGAGCAGTACTTC,CASSLWDSTYEQYF
few,-,TRBJ2-5,TRBV7-9,TGTGCCAGCAGCTTCGGTACTAACTGGGAGACCCAGTACTTC,CASSFGTNWETQYF
many,-,TRBJ2-7,TRBV27,TGTGCCAGCCGCCTTCTGGGGGCGTCCTACGAGCAGTACTTC,CASRLLGASYEQYF